This T cell receptor (beta chain) was recorded in a study of Graves' ophthalmopathy and Graves' hyperthyroidism. Germline V gives CDR1 ENHRY, CDR2 SYGVKD. This CDR3 has 15 residues. Whole-study findings and limits: Blood was where most expanded thyroid clonotypes above 0.001 frequency also turned up. The model flagged ophthalmopathy progression at approximately 70% sensitivity and around 72% specificity.

RNA transcripts were the template, and TCR beta CDR3 regions were amplified from them. RT-PCR in the first round used HTBI primers; a second-round multiplex PCR followed. Using its own MiXCR run on the multiplex PCR reads, TCRdb lists one record per CDR3 protein. The sample carries about 390,000 distinct CDR3 sequences, 15% recorded once. It was from more than 9 ml of fresh peripheral blood that the PBMCs came. In the case of this clonotype: Antigen specificity is unknown. One end of the junction fails to match germline, which may point to a read error.

This sequence joins TRBV10-3 and TRBJ2-2; D may be TRBD2 (5 bases). The TCR originated in a woman aged 18-29 years with stable Graves' hyperthyroidism. The sequenced sample was peripheral blood. DNA of the CDR3: TGTGCCACACCTTCCCGTCAGGAGTGCACCGGGGAGCTGTTGTTT. Translating it yields CATPSRQECTGELLF.